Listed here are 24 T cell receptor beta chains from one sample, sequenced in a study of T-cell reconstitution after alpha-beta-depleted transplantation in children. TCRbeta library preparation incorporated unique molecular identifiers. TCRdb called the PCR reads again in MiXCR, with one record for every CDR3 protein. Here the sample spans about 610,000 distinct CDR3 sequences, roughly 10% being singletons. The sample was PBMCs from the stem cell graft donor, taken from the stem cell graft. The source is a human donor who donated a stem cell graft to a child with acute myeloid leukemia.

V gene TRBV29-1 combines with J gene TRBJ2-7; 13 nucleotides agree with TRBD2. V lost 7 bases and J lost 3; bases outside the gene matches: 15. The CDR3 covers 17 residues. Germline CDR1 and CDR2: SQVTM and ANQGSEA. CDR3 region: CSALIRTSGGRVYEQYF. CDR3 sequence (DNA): TGCAGCGCCCTCATCAGGACTAGCGGGGGACGAGTCTACGAGCAGTACTTC.

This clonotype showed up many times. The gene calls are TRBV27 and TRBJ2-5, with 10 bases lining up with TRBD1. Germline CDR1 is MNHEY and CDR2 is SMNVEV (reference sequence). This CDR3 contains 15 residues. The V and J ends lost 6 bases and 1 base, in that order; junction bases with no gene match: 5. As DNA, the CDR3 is TGTGCCAGCAGCTCCGGGACAGGGGCCCAAGAGACCCAGTACTTC. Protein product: CASSSGTGAQETQYF.

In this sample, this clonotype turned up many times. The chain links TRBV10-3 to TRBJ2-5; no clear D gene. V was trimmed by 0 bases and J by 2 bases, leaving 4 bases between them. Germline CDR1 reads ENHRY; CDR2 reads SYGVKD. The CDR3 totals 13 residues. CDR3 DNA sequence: TGTGCCATCAGTGAGTCGATGCAAGAGACCCAGTACTTC. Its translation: CAISESMQETQYF.

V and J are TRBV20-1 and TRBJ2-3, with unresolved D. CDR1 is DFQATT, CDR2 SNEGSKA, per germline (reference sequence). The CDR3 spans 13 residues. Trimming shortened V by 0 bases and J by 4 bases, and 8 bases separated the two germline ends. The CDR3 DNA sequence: TGCAGTGCTAGAGAGCCGGTCTCAGATACGCAGTATTTT. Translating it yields CSAREPVSDTQYF.

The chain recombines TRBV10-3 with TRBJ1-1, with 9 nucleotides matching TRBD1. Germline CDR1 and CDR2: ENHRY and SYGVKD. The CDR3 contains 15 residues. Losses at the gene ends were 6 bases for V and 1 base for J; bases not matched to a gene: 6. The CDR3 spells CAIRAGTGPNTEAFF. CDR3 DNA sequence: TGTGCCATCAGAGCCGGGACAGGGCCGAACACTGAAGCTTTCTTT.

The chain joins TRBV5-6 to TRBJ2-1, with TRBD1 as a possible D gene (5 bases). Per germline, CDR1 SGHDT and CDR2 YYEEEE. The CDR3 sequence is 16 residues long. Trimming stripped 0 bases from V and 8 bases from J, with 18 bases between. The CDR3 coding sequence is TGTGCCAGCAGCTTGGTAGGGGTAGGGCTAGGTGATGAGCAGTTCTTC. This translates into CASSLVGVGLGDEQFF.

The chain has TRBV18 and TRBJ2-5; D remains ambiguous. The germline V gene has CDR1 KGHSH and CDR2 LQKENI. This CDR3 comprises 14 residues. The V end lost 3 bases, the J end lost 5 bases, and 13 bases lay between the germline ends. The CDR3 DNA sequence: TGTGCCAGCTCACCTCTGAGAGTCGGGGAGACCCAGTACTTC. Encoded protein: CASSPLRVGETQYF.

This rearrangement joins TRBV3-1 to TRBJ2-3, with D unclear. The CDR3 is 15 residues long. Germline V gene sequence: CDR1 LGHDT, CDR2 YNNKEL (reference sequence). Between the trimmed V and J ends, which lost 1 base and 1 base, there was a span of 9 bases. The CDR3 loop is CASSQAPEGTDTQYF. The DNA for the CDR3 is TGTGCCAGCAGCCAAGCCCCCGAGGGCACAGATACGCAGTATTTT.

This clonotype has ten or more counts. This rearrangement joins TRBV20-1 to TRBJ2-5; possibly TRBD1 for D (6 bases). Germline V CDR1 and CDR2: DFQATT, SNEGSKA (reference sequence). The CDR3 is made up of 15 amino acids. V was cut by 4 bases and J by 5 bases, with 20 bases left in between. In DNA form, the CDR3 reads TGCAGTGCTAATATTCTAACGGGAAGGGGGGAGACCCAGTACTTC. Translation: CSANILTGRGETQYF.

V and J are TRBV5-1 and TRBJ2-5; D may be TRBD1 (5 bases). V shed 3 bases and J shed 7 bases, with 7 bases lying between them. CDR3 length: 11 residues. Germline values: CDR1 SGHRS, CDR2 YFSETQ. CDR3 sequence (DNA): TGCGCCAGCAGCTCCCAGGGGACCCAGTACTTC. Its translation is CASSSQGTQYF.

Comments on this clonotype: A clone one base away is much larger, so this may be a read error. As DNA, the CDR3 is TGTGCCAGCAGCTCCCCGGGACTAGTGGGGTTCAATGAGCAGTTCTTC. Its protein is CASSSPGLVGFNEQFF. V gene TRBV7-3 combines with J gene TRBJ2-1; 8 nucleotides match TRBD2. Germline V gene data show CDR1 as SGHTA and CDR2 as FQGTGA. Trimming removed 4 bases from V and 6 bases from J; junction bases left unmatched: 11. The CDR3 has 16 residues.

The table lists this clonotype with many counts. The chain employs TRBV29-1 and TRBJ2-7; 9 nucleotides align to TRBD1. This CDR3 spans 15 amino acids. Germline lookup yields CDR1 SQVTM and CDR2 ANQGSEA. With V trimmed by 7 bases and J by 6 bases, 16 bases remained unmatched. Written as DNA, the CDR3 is TGCAGCGGTTTCTCTTCGGGACAGGGATATAGCGAGCAGTACTTC. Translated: CSGFSSGQGYSEQYF.

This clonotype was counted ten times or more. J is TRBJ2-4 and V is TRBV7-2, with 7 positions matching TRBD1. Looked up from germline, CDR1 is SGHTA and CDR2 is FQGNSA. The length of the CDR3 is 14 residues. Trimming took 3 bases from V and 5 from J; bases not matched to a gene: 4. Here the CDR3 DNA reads TGTGCCAGCAGCTTTAGGACAGGCGAAAACATTCAGTACTTC. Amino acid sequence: CASSFRTGENIQYF.

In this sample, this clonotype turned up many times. The CDR3 reads CASSTPLPSYNEQFF. The CDR3 coding sequence is TGTGCCAGCAGCACCCCCCTCCCCTCCTACAATGAGCAGTTCTTC. The chain joins TRBV28 to TRBJ2-1; D gene ambiguous. Trimming pared 6 bases from V and 0 bases from J, leaving 12 bases between. This CDR3 contains 15 residues. Germline V CDR1 and CDR2: MDHEN, SYDVKM. Full variable domain (rest looked up from reference TRBV28 and TRBJ2-1): DVKVTQSSRYLVKRTGEKVFLECVQDMDHENMFWYRQDPGLGLRLIYFSYDVKMKEKGDIPEGYSVSREKKERFSLILESASTNQTSMYLCASSTPLPSYNEQFFGPGTRLTVL.

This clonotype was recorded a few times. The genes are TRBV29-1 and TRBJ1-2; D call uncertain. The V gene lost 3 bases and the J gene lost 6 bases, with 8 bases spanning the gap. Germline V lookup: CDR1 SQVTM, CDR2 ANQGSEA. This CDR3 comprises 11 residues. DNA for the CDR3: TGCAGCGTTGACGGTCCGGATGGCTACACCTTC. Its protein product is CSVDGPDGYTF.

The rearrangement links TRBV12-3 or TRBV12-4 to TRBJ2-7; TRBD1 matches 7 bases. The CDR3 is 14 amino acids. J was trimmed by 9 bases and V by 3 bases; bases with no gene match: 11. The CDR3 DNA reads TGTGCCAGCAGTTTGGGACAGCTGACTACGGGGCAGTACTTC. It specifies CASSLGQLTTGQYF.

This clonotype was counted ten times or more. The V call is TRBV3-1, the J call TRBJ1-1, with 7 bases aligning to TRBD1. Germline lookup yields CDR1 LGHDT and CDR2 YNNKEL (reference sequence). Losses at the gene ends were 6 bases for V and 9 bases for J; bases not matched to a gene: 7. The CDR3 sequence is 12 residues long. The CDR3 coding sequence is TGTGCCAGCAGTCTTAGACAGGGACAAGCTTTCTTT. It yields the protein CASSLRQGQAFF.

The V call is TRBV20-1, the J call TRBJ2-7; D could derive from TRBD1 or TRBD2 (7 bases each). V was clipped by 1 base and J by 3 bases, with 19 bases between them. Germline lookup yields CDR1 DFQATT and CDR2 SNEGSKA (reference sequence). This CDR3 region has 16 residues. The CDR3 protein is CSARAMGGGGIYEQYF. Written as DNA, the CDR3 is TGCAGTGCTAGAGCGATGGGAGGGGGCGGTATCTACGAGCAGTACTTC.

For the CDR3, the DNA is TGTGCCAGCAGCCCGACTAGCGGGCGGTTCGCGAACACCGGGGAGCTGTTTTTT. This codes for CASSPTSGRFANTGELFF. The chain links TRBV11-1 to TRBJ2-2; 10 nucleotides agree with TRBD2. Germline CDR1 SGHAT, CDR2 FQDESV (reference sequence). The CDR3 spans 18 residues. V trimming: 5 bases; J trimming: 0 bases; junction bases outside the gene matches: 9.

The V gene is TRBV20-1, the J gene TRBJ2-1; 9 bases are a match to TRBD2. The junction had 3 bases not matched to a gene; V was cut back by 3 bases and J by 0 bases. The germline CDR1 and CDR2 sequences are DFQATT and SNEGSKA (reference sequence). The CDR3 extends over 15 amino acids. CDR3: CSARKLAGSYNEQFF. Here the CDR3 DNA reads TGCAGTGCTAGGAAACTAGCGGGCTCCTACAATGAGCAGTTCTTC.

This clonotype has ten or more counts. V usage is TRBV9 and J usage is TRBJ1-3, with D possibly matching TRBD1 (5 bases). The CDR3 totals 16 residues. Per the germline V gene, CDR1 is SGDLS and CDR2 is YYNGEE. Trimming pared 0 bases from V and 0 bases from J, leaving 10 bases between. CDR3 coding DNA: TGTGCCAGCAGCGTAGACCCGGGGGTCTCTGGAAACACCATATATTTT. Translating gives CASSVDPGVSGNTIYF.

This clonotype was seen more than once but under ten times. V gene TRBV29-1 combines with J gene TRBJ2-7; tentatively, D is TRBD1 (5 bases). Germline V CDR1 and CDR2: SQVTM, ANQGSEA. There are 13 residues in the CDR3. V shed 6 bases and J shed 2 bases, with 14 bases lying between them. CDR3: CSVHDSVAYEQYF. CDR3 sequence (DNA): TGCAGCGTACATGACAGTGTTGCCTACGAGCAGTACTTC.

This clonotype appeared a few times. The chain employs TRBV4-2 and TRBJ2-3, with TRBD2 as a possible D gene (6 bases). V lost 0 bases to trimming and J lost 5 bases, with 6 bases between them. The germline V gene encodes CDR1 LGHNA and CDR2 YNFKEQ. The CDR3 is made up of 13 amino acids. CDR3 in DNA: TGTGCCAGCAGCCAAGAAGCGGGAGATACGCAGTATTTT. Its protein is CASSQEAGDTQYF.

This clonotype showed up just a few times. The CDR3 protein is CASSVLADLDKFTDTQYF. In DNA form, the CDR3 reads TGTGCCAGCAGCGTACTAGCGGACCTCGATAAATTCACAGATACGCAGTATTTT. The gene calls are TRBV3-1 and TRBJ2-3; 8 bases agree with TRBD2. Germline V lookup: CDR1 LGHDT, CDR2 YNNKEL (reference sequence). The CDR3 spans 18 residues. With 5 bases clipped from V and 2 bases from J, the junction kept 15 bases outside the gene matches.